The T cell receptor beta chain under discussion was sequenced for a study of response to subunit inactivated influenza vaccine. Overall study findings and caveats: Every seasonal influenza vaccination brings in few new T cells, the authors suggested.

The CDR3 covers 14 residues. The germline V gene encodes CDR1 MNHEY and CDR2 SVGAGI. V was cut by 6 bases and J by 1 base, with 13 bases left in between. A remark on this clonotype: Its antigen is currently unknown.

TCRdb re-called the RT-PCR reads with MiXCR, one entry per CDR3 protein. The table includes 700,000 to 900,000 distinct CDR3 sequences, 20% to 25% detected once. V usage is TRBV6-5 and J usage is TRBJ2-7; D ambiguous. The sample here was PBMCs from blood, taken more than 4 days after vaccination. The TCR originated in a man in his forties or fifties who received an inactivated influenza vaccine. In nucleotides, the CDR3 is TGTGCCAGCAGGTATGGGCGAAATTCCTACGAGCAGTACTTC. Its protein product is CASRYGRNSYEQYF.